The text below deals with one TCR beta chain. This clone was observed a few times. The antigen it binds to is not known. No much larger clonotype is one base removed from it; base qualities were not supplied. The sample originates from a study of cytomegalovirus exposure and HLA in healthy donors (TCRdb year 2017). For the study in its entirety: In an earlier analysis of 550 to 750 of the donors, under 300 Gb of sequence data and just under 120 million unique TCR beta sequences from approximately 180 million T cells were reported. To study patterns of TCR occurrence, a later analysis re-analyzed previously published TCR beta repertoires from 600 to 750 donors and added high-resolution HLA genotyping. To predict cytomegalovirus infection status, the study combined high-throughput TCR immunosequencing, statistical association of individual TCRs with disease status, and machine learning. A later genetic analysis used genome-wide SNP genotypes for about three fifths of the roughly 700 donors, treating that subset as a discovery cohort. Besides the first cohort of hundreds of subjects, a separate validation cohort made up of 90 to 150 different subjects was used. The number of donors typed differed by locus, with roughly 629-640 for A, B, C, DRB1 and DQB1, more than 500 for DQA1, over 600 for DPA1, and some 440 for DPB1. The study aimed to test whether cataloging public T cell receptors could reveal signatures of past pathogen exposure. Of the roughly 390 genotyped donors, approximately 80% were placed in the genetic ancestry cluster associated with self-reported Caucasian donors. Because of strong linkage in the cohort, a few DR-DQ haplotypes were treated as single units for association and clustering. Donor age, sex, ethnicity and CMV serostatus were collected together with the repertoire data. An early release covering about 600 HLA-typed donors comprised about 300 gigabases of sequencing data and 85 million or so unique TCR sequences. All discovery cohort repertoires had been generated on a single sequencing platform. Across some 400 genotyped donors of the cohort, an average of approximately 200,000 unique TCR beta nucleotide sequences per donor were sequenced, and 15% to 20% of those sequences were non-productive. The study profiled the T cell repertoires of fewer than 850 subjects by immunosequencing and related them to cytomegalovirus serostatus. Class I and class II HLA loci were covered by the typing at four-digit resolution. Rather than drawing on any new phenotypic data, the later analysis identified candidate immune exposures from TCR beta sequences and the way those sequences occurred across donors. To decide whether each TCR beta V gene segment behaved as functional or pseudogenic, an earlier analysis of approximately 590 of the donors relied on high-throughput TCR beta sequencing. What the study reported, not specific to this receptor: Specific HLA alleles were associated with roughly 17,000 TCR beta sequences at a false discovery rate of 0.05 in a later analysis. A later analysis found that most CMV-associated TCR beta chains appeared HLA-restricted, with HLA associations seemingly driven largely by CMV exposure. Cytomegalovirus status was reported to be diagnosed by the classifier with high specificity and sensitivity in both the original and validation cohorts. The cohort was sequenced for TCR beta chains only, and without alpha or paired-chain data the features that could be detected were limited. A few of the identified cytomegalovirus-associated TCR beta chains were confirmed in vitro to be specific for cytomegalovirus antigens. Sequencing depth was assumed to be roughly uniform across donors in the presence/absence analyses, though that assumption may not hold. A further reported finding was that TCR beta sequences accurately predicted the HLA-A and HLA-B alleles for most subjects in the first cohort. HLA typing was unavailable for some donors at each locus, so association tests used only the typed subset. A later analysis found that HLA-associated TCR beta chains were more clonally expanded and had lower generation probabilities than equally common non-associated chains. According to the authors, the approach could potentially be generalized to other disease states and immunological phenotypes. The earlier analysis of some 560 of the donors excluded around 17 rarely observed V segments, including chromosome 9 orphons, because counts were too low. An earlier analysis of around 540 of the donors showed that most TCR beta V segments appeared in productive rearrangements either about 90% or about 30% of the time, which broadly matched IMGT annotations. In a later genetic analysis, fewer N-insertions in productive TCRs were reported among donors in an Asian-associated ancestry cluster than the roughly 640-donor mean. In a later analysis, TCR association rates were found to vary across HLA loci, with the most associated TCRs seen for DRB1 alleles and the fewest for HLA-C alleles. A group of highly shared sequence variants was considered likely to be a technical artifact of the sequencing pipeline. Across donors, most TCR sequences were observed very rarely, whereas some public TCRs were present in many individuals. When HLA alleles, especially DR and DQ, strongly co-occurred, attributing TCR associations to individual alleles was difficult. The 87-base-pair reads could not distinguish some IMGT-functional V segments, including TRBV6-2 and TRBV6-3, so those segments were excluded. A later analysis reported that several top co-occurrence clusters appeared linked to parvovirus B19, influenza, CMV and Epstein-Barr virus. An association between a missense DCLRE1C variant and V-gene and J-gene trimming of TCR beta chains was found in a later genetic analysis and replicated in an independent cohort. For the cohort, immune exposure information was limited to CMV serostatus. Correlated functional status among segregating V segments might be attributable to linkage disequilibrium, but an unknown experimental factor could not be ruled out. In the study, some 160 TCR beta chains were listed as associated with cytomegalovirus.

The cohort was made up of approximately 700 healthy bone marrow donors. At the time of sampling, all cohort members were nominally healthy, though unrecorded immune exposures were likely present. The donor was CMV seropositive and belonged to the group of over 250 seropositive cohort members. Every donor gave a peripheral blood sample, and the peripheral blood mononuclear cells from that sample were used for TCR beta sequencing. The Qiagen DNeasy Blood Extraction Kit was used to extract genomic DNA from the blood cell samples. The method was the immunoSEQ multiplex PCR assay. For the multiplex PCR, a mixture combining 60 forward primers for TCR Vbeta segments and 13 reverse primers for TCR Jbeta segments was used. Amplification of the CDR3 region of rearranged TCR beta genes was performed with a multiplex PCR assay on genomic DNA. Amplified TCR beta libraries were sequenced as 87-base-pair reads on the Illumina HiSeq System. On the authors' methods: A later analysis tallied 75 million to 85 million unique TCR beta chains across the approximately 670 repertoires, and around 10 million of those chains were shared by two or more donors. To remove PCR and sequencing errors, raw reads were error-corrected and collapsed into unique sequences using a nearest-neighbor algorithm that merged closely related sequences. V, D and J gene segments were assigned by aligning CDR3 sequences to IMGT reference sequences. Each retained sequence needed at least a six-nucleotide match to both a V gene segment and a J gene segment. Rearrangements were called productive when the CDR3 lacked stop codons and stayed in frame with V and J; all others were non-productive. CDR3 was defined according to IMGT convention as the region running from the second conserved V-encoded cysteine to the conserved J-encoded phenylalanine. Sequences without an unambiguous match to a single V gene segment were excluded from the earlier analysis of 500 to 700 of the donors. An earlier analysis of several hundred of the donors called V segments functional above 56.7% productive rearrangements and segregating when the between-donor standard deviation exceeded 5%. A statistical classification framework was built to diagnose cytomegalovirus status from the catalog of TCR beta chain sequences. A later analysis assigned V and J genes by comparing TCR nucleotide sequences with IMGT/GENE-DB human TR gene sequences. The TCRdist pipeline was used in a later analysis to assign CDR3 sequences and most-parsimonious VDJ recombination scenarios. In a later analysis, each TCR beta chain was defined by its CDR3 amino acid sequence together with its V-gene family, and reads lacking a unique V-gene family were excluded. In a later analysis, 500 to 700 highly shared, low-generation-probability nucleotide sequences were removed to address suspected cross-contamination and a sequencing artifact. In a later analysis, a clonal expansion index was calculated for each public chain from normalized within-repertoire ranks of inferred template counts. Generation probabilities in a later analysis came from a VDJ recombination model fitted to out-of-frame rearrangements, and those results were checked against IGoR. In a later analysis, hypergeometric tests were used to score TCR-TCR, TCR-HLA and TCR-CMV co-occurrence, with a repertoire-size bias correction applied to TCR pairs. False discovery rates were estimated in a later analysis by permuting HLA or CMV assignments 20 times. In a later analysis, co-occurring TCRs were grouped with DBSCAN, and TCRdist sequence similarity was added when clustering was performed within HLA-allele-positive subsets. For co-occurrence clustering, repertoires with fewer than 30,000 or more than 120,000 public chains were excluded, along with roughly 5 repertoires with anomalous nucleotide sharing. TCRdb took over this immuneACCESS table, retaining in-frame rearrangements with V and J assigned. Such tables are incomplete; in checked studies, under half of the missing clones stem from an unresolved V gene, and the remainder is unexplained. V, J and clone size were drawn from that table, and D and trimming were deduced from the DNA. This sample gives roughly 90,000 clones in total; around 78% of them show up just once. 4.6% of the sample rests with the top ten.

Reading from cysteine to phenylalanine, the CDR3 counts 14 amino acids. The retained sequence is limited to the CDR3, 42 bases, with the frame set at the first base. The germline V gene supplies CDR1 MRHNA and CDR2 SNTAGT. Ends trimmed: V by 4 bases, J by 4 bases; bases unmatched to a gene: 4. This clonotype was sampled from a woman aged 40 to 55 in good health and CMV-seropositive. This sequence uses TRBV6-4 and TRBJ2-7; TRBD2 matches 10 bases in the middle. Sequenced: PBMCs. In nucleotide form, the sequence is TGTGCCAGCAGTGTTCCAGCGGGAGGGTACGAGCAGTACTTC. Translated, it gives CASSVPAGGYEQYF.